The rows below give T cell receptor beta chains drawn from one sample of a study of cytomegalovirus exposure and HLA in healthy donors. The repertoire was sequenced with immunoSEQ multiplex PCR; TCRdb's copy has only in-frame clones and lacks some. Of 230,000 or so clones listed, roughly 88% are singletons. Sequencing used PBMCs. The source of these receptors is a woman under 30 in good health and CMV-seronegative. The CDR3 runs from the conserved cysteine through the conserved F or W. The order of the fields is D gene, V gene, J gene, clone size, CDR3 protein, CDR3 DNA. D genes are given only for firm matches. Expanded clones get a size class; other rows say once, few or many, or leave the size out.

TRBD1,TRBV9,TRBJ2-6,.,CASSPQGPGANVLTF,TGTGCCAGCAGCCCACAGGGGCCTGGGGCCAACGTCCTGACTTTC
.,TRBV2,TRBJ1-2,.,CARKTGNYGYTF,TGTGCCAGAAAGACAGGAAACTATGGCTACACCTTC
TRBD2,TRBV5-1,TRBJ2-2,.,CASSSGLAQNTGELFF,TGCGCCAGCAGCTCGGGACTAGCACAGAACACCGGGGAGCTGTTTTTT
TRBD2,TRBV29-1,TRBJ2-7,.,CSVAGTSLSYEQYF,TGCAGCGTTGCGGGGACTAGCCTCTCCTACGAGCAGTACTTC
.,TRBV6-5,TRBJ1-3,.,CASCRDSGNTIYF,TGTGCCAGCTGCAGGGACTCTGGAAACACCATATATTTT
.,TRBV4-2,TRBJ1-1,.,CASSQVWNTEAFF,TGTGCCAGCAGCCAAGTCTGGAACACTGAAGCTTTCTTT
TRBD1,TRBV4-1,TRBJ2-7,.,CASSQGQGPSYEQYF,TGCGCCAGCAGCCAAGGACAGGGGCCCTCCTACGAGCAGTACTTC
.,TRBV2,TRBJ2-7,.,CASTRGDPYYEQYF,TGTGCCAGCACTCGCGGGGACCCTTACTACGAGCAGTACTTC
.,TRBV27,TRBJ2-7,.,CASSLQGSYEQYF,TGTGCCAGCAGTCTTCAGGGGTCTTACGAGCAGTACTTC
TRBD2,TRBV7-6,TRBJ2-5,.,CASSWDGLAGVEGQETQYF,TGTGCCAGCAGCTGGGATGGACTAGCGGGAGTCGAGGGGCAAGAGACCCAGTACTTC
.,TRBV19,TRBJ2-1,.,CASSPPESSYNEQFF,TGTGCCAGTAGTCCCCCTGAGAGCTCCTACAATGAGCAGTTCTTC
.,TRBV9,TRBJ2-7,.,CASSPRGNSYEQYF,TGTGCCAGCAGCCCCCGGGGGAACTCCTACGAGCAGTACTTC
TRBD2,TRBV5-4,TRBJ2-1,.,CASSLGLARNREQFF,TGTGCCAGCAGCTTGGGACTAGCGCGAAACCGTGAGCAGTTCTTC
.,TRBV19,TRBJ2-7,.,CASTPSGSYEQYF,TGTGCCAGTACCCCCAGCGGTTCCTACGAGCAGTACTTC
.,TRBV18,TRBJ2-1,.,CASSPQVQGKAQFF,TGTGCCAGCTCACCACAGGTCCAGGGCAAGGCGCAGTTCTTC
TRBD1,TRBV6-5,TRBJ2-7,few,CASSRRQGGYEQYF,TGTGCCAGCAGTCGGCGACAGGGGGGGTACGAGCAGTACTTC
.,TRBV6-1,TRBJ2-7,.,CASSEAPGSTYEQYF,TGTGCCAGCAGTGAGGCCCCCGGGTCCACCTACGAGCAGTACTTC
.,TRBV19,TRBJ2-3,.,CASREAEHTDTQYF,TGTGCCAGTAGGGAAGCGGAGCACACAGATACGCAGTATTTT
TRBD2,TRBV2,TRBJ2-5,.,CASSETGGRMGETQYF,TGTGCCAGCAGTGAAACTGGCGGGAGAATGGGGGAGACCCAGTACTTC
.,TRBV30,TRBJ1-3,.,CAWSAGHLLSGNTIYF,TGTGCCTGGAGTGCGGGACATCTCCTCTCTGGAAACACCATATATTTT
TRBD1,TRBV7-9,TRBJ1-2,.,CASSPDRGYGYTF,TGTGCCAGCAGCCCCGACAGGGGCTATGGCTACACCTTC
TRBD2,TRBV9,TRBJ2-3,.,CASSVGASGGDTQYF,TGTGCCAGCAGCGTAGGCGCTAGCGGGGGGGATACGCAGTATTTT
TRBD2,TRBV28,TRBJ2-2,.,CASSFGGLAEITGELFF,TGTGCCAGCAGTTTTGGGGGACTAGCGGAAATCACCGGGGAGCTGTTTTTT
.,TRBV29-1,TRBJ2-1,.,CSVDRGAGEQFF,TGCAGCGTTGATCGGGGTGCGGGTGAGCAGTTCTTC
.,TRBV4-1,TRBJ2-5,.,CASSLDSGQETQYF,TGCGCCAGCAGTCTAGATAGCGGTCAAGAGACCCAGTACTTC
TRBD1,TRBV28,TRBJ1-2,.,CASSYRNRGLNYGYTF,TGTGCCAGCAGTTACCGAAACAGGGGCCTCAACTATGGCTACACCTTC
TRBD1,TRBV5-1,TRBJ2-6,.,CASSLGGTGAGANVLTF,TGCGCCAGCAGCTTGGGGGGGACAGGGGCTGGGGCCAACGTCCTGACTTTC
TRBD1,TRBV27,TRBJ2-7,.,CASGDRGIYEQYF,TGTGCCAGCGGGGACAGGGGGATTTACGAGCAGTACTTC
TRBD2,TRBV19,TRBJ2-7,.,CASSPFSGRNEQYF,TGTGCCAGTAGCCCCTTTAGCGGGAGAAACGAGCAGTACTTC
TRBD1,TRBV5-5,TRBJ2-5,.,CASSSRQGLGETQYF,TGTGCCAGCAGCAGCCGACAGGGGTTAGGAGAGACCCAGTACTTC
.,TRBV6-5,TRBJ2-7,.,CASSYSGTPPYEQYF,TGTGCCAGCAGTTACTCAGGGACTCCACCCTACGAGCAGTACTTC
.,TRBV25-1,TRBJ1-4,.,CASSDTRVNEKLFF,TGTGCCAGCAGTGATACCAGGGTGAATGAAAAACTGTTTTTT
TRBD1,TRBV28,TRBJ1-4,.,CASSFPSGGGAEKLFF,TGTGCCAGCAGTTTTCCCTCAGGGGGCGGAGCTGAAAAACTGTTTTTT
.,TRBV29-1,TRBJ1-2,.,CSGVQGNGYTF,TGCAGCGGCGTTCAGGGTAATGGCTACACCTTC
TRBD2,TRBV7-6,TRBJ2-3,once,CASSLGTSVPWGTDTQYF,TGTGCCAGCAGCTTAGGGACTAGCGTCCCGTGGGGCACAGATACGCAGTATTTT
TRBD1,TRBV7-6,TRBJ2-7,.,CASSYAGTGDNEQYF,TGTGCCAGCAGCTATGCCGGGACAGGGGATAACGAGCAGTACTTC
.,TRBV6-5,TRBJ1-1,.,CASQRRGNTEAFF,TGTGCCAGTCAAAGGCGGGGCAACACTGAAGCTTTCTTT
.,TRBV5-6,TRBJ1-5,.,CASSFLQSNQPQHF,TGTGCCAGCAGCTTTCTGCAGAGCAATCAGCCCCAGCATTTT
.,TRBV21-1,TRBJ1-3,.,CASSTFGQEPGNTIYF,TGTGCCAGCAGCACCTTCGGACAGGAACCTGGAAACACCATATATTTT
TRBD2,TRBV4-1,TRBJ2-7,.,CASSQGRGSSGINRKEQYF,TGCGCCAGCAGCCAAGGGAGGGGTTCGAGCGGGATCAATCGTAAGGAGCAGTACTTC